This T cell receptor (beta chain) was found in a study of blood T cells in healthy people across ages. It was with a sample-barcoded 5' primer and a J-beta primer mix that a second PCR of about 6 to 12 cycles was run. One entry per CDR3 protein, called by TCRdb with MiXCR from the 5' RACE reads. Counted here are around 990,000 distinct CDR3 sequences, under 30% occurring once; the ten biggest clones make up about 0.69%. The total RNA that was extracted per sample amounted to at least 5.5 micrograms. CDR1 SNHLY and CDR2 FYNNEI come from the germline V gene. V was pared by 7 bases and J by 4 bases, with 9 bases between. The length of the CDR3 is 12 residues. A further study also used this sample, focusing on T cells of mothers and their children.

This chain connects TRBV2 to TRBJ2-3; D is unclear. What was sequenced was blood. The source is a girl aged 2-10 years in good health. CDR3 DNA sequence: TGTGCCAGCAAGGCTGATGCAGATACGCAGTATTTT. The encoded protein is CASKADADTQYF.